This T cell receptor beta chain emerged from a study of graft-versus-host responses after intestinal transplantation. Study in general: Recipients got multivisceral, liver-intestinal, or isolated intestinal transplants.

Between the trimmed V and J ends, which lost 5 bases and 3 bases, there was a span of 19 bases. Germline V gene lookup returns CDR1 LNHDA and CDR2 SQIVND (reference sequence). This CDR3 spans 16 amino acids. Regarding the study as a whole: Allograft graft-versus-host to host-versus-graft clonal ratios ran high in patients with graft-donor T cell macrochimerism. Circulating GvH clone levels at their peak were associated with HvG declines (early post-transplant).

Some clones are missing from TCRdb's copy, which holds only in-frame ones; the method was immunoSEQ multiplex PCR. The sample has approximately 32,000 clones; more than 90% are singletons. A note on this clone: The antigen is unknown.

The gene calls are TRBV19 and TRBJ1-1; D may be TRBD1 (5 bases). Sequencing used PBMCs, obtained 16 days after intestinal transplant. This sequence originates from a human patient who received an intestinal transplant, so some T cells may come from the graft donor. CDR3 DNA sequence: TGTGCCAGTAGTCTATTTCCCGGGACCGACTACACTGAAGCTTTCTTT. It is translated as CASSLFPGTDYTEAFF.